A selection of T cell receptor beta chains follows, all from one sample in a study of Ad26.COV2.S vaccination and SARS-CoV-2 variants. Sequencing used immunoSEQ multiplex PCR; TCRdb keeps in-frame clones, though not all of them. This sample has about 480,000 clones, with about 83% found just once. The source material was peripheral blood, sampled in a trial of Ad26.COV2.S vaccine versus placebo. Receptors were obtained from a person aged 18 to 65 who received the Ad26.COV2.S COVID-19 vaccine or a placebo. CDR3s include the opening cysteine and the closing phenylalanine or tryptophan. A D gene is named only where the DNA matches it firmly. Size is stated for part of the rows, as once, few or many counts, or as a class when the clone is expanded.

D	J	size	V	CDR3	DNA
NA	TRBJ1-4	few	TRBV27	CASSFWGEKLFF	TGTGCCAGCAGTTTCTGGGGTGAAAAACTGTTTTTT
NA	TRBJ1-3	NA	TRBV6-6	CASSYGSPSSGNTIYF	TGTGCCAGCAGTTACGGGTCCCCGAGCTCTGGAAACACCATATATTTT
NA	TRBJ2-7	NA	TRBV12-3/TRBV12-4	CASNNFAYEQYF	TGTGCCAGCAATAATTTCGCCTACGAGCAGTACTTC
NA	TRBJ2-1	once	TRBV19	CASSATQGLGSYNEQFF	TGTGCCAGTAGTGCCACCCAGGGGCTGGGCTCCTACAATGAGCAGTTCTTC
NA	TRBJ2-7	NA	TRBV24-1	CATSNGYEQYF	TGTGCCACCAGTAATGGGTACGAGCAGTACTTC
TRBD1	TRBJ1-1	NA	TRBV5-3	CARSYRGERDTEAFF	TGTGCCAGAAGCTACAGGGGGGAAAGGGACACTGAAGCTTTCTTT
TRBD2	TRBJ2-1	NA	TRBV7-2	CASSSKRAGVNLGNEQFF	TGTGCCAGCAGCTCGAAGCGGGCGGGAGTAAACCTGGGTAATGAGCAGTTCTTC
TRBD2	TRBJ2-7	NA	TRBV24-1	CATSDRGLAGYVDEQYF	TGTGCCACCAGTGATCGGGGACTAGCGGGATATGTCGACGAGCAGTACTTC
NA	TRBJ1-5	NA	TRBV24-1	CATSDAKQSQPQHF	TGTGCCACCAGTGACGCAAAACAGAGTCAGCCCCAGCATTTT
NA	TRBJ2-5	once	TRBV29-1	CSVLGTALQETQYF	TGCAGCGTCCTGGGGACGGCACTCCAAGAGACCCAGTACTTC
TRBD2	TRBJ2-1	once	TRBV24-1	CATSDPRTSGRAGNEQFF	TGTGCCACCAGTGATCCTCGGACTAGCGGGAGGGCCGGGAATGAGCAGTTCTTC